This TCR beta chain stems from a study of blood T cell repertoires in COVID-19. Across the study: Acute-phase and convalescent COVID-19 samples originated in the United States, Italy and Spain.

The CDR3 covers 13 residues. The germline V gene encodes CDR1 MNHNY and CDR2 SVGAGI (reference sequence). V lost 6 bases and J 10 bases, leaving 18 bases between the germline ends. Under the authors' procedure: Reference gene primer amplification in the assay estimated nucleated cell counts. Here immunoSEQ multiplex PCR was the method, and the copy in TCRdb shows in-frame clones only, minus some. That table furnishes V, J and clone size, whereas the DNA furnished D and trimming. The sample comprises over 30,000 clones, about 86% of which are singletons, and less than 5.5% rests with the top ten. The clonotype originates from a woman in her 70s with active COVID-19. This chain uses TRBV6-6 with TRBJ1-1; D gene unclear. The specimen sequenced was peripheral blood. CDR3 in amino acids: CASSPAGRPSAFF. Here the CDR3 DNA reads TGTGCCAGCAGCCCGGCGGGCCGGCCATCAGCTTTCTTT.